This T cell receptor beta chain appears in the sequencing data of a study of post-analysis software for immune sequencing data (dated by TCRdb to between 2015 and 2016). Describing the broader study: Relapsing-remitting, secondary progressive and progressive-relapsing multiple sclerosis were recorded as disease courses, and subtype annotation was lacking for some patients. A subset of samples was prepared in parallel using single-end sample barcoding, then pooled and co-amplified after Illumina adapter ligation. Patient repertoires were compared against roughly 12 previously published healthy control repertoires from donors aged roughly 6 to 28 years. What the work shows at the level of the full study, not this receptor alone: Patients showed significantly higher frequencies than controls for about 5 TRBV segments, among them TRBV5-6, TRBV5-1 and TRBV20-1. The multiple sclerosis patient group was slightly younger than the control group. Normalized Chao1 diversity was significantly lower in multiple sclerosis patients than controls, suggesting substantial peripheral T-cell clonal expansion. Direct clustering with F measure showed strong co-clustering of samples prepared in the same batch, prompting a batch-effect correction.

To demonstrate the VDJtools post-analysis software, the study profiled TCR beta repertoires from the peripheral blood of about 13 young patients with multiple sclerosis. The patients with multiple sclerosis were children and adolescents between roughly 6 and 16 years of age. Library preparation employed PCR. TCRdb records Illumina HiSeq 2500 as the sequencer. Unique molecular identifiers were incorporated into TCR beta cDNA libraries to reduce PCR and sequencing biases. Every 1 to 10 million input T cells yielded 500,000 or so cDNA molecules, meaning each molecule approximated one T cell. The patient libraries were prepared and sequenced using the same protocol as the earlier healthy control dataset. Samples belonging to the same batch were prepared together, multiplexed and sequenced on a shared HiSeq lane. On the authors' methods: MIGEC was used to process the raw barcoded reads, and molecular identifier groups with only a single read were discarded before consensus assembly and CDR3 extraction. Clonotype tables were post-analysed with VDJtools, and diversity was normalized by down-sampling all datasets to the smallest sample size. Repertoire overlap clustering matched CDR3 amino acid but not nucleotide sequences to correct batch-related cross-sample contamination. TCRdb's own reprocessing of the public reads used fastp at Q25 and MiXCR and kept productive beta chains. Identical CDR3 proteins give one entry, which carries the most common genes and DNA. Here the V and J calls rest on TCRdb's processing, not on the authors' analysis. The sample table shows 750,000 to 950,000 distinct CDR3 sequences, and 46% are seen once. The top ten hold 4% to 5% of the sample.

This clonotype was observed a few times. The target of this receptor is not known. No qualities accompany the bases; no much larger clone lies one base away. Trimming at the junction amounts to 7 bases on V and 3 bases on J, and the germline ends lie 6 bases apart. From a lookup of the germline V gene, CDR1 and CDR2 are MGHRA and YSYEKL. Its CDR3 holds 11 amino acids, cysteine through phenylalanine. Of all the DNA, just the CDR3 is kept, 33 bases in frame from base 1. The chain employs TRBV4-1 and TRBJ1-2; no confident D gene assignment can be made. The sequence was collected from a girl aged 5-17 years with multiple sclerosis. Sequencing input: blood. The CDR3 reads CASMGHYGYTF. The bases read TGCGCCAGCATGGGCCACTATGGCTACACCTTC.